The sequence of this T cell receptor (beta chain) was determined in a study of CD8+CD57+ T cells in acquired aplastic anemia. Study-level background: Sorted CD4+ and CD8+ cell DNA averaged approximately 3 ug.

CDR3 length: 15 amino acids. The V end was cut by 2 bases, the J end by 4 bases, with 15 bases between. The germline V gene has CDR1 SEHNR and CDR2 FQNEAQ (reference sequence). Sequencing was done on patients that had shown CD8+CD57+ cell expansion by flow cytometry. Each patient gave a blood sample that was collected before any therapy had been received. TCR beta VDJ and CDR3 were profiled, and genomic DNA was the template. Each CDR3 protein is one row after TCRdb ran MiXCR on the reads. The table has about 150,000 distinct CDR3 sequences, more than 40% seen once. Many counts were recorded for this clonotype.

This chain uses TRBV7-9 with TRBJ2-7, with D tentatively TRBD2 (5 bases). Sequenced input: sorted CD4+, CD8+, or CD8+CD57+ T cells (not recorded which) from PBMCs. This TCR derives from a human donor with aplastic anemia. CDR3 sequence (DNA): TGTGCCAGCAGCTTAACGGCGGCGGGCCCTTACGAGCAGTACTTC. Amino acids: CASSLTAAGPYEQYF.